The 19 T cell receptor beta chains below all came from one sample that was sequenced in a study of T cell repertoires in cytomegalovirus infection. TCRdb used MiXCR to reprocess the reads, holding one entry per CDR3 protein. The profile covers fewer than 700,000 distinct CDR3 sequences, with roughly 24% appearing a single time and 6.5% to 10% taken by the ten largest. The specimen was CD8+ T cells from PBMCs. The source is a human donor in good health (CMV status not recorded). Some clones in this sample may be carry-over from other donors' samples.

This rearrangement joins TRBV29-1 to TRBJ2-7, with 9 bases lining up with TRBD2. The CDR3 has 13 residues. The V gene's germline CDR1 is SQVTM and CDR2 ANQGSEA. V lost 4 bases and J lost 5; bases outside the gene matches: 6. CDR3 loop: CSVVVAGVHEQYF. The DNA of the CDR3 is TGCAGCGTTGTGGTAGCGGGGGTACACGAGCAGTACTTC.

At least ten counts were recorded for this clonotype. The chain couples TRBV7-9 to TRBJ1-4; 9 bases fit TRBD1. Trimming removed 7 bases from V and 8 bases from J; junction bases left unmatched: 5. The CDR3 contains 13 residues. CDR1 is SEHNR and CDR2 is FQNEAQ in the germline V gene (reference sequence). The CDR3 loop is CASTRTGVEKLFF. The DNA of the CDR3 is TGTGCCAGCACACGGACAGGGGTAGAAAAACTGTTTTTT. The full variable domain, completed using reference TRBV7-9 and TRBJ1-4, is DTGVSQNPRHKITKRGQNVTFRCDPISEHNRLYWYRQTLGQGPEFLTYFQNEAQLEKSRLLSDRFSAERPKGSFSTLEIQRTEQGDSAMYLCASTRTGVEKLFFGSGTQLSVL.

This clonotype was seen more than once but under ten times. The V gene is TRBV4-3, the J gene TRBJ2-7; the D gene is possibly TRBD1 (6 bases). Trimming removed 1 base from V and 1 base from J, with 14 bases in between. CDR1 is LGHNA, CDR2 YSLEER, per germline. The CDR3 sequence is 16 residues long. The CDR3 bases are TGCGCCAGCAGCCAAGCTGCAAGGGGGACATCCTACGAGCAGTACGTC. This codes for CASSQAARGTSYEQYV.

Ten or more counts support this clonotype. J is TRBJ2-1 and V is TRBV7-8; D tentatively fits TRBD1 or TRBD2 (6 bases each). CDR1 and CDR2 from the germline V gene are SGHVS and FQNEAQ. The CDR3 totals 16 residues. With 4 bases removed from V and 4 bases from J, the gap between germline ends came to 17 bases. CDR3 amino acids: CASSYIGWGAYNEQFF. In DNA, the CDR3 is TGTGCCAGCAGCTATATAGGGTGGGGGGCGTACAATGAGCAGTTCTTC.

The V and J genes are TRBV28 and TRBJ2-4; the D is unclear. Trimming took 2 bases from V and 8 from J, leaving 7 bases between them. CDR1 MDHEN and CDR2 SYDVKM come from the germline V gene. The CDR3 is 12 amino acids. CDR3 in amino acids: CASSLEAYIQYF. For the CDR3, the DNA is TGTGCCAGCAGTTTAGAGGCCTACATTCAGTACTTC.

This chain connects TRBV29-1 to TRBJ2-3, with TRBD2 identical over 7 bases. The V and J ends lost 0 bases and 4 bases, in that order; junction bases with no gene match: 13. This CDR3 has 17 amino acids. CDR1 is SQVTM, CDR2 ANQGSEA, per germline. This chain's CDR3 is CSVEESLRGGIADTQYF. In DNA, the CDR3 is TGCAGCGTTGAAGAGTCCCTGAGGGGAGGGATTGCAGATACGCAGTATTTT.

A few counts support this clonotype. This chain uses TRBV4-1 with TRBJ1-2, with a weak D call TRBD1 (6 bases). The CDR3 is 15 residues long. Germline V gives CDR1 MGHRA, CDR2 YSYEKL. The V and J ends lost 0 bases and 7 bases respectively, with 15 bases between them. The DNA of the CDR3 is TGCGCCAGCAGCCAAGATCCGAGGACAGCTTTTGGCTACACCTTC. Its protein product is CASSQDPRTAFGYTF.

There are a few counts of this clonotype. This chain links TRBV20-1 with TRBJ2-1; 8 bases map to TRBD2. In germline, CDR1 is DFQATT, CDR2 SNEGSKA (reference sequence). Losses at the gene ends were 5 bases for V and 0 bases for J; bases not matched to a gene: 6. The CDR3 sequence is 15 residues long. CDR3 sequence reads: CSARTSLSSYNEQFF. In DNA form, the CDR3 reads TGCAGTGCTCGGACTAGCCTCAGCTCCTACAATGAGCAGTTCTTC.

The sample holds a few counts of this clonotype. The V call is TRBV10-3, the J call TRBJ2-2; 9 bases are a match to TRBD2. In germline, CDR1 is ENHRY, CDR2 SYGVKD. Germline trimming cut 3 bases from V and 4 bases from J; bases unmatched to any gene: 15. The CDR3 is 19 residues long. CDR3 region: CAISDLPGGGGGGTGELFF. In nucleotides, the CDR3 is TGTGCCATCAGTGACCTTCCGGGTGGAGGCGGGGGGGGCACCGGGGAGCTGTTTTTT.

This clonotype has more than one count but fewer than ten. This chain uses TRBV14 with TRBJ1-5, with unresolved D. V dropped 1 base and J dropped 1 base, with 5 bases sitting between them. Germline-derived CDR1 and CDR2 are SGHDN and FVKESK. The CDR3 consists of 14 residues. The CDR3 region is CASSQVASNQPQHF. DNA of the CDR3: TGTGCCAGCAGCCAAGTAGCCAGCAATCAGCCCCAGCATTTT.

This chain links TRBV6-5 with TRBJ1-1; D is unclear. V was cut by 5 bases and J by 1 base, with 14 bases left in between. This CDR3 comprises 15 residues. Looked up from germline, CDR1 is MNHEY and CDR2 is SVGAGI. The CDR3 coding sequence is TGTGCCAGCAGTCTACTTGGCGAGGGGAACACTGAAGCTTTCTTT. This encodes CASSLLGEGNTEAFF.

With regard to this clonotype: Relative to the germline gene, one junction end is altered; a read error may explain this. This sequence joins TRBV6-6 and TRBJ1-1; D is unresolved. CDR1 is MNHNY, CDR2 SVGAGI, per germline (reference sequence). The CDR3 is 13 amino acids. The CDR3 region is CASSDWVNTKAFF. CDR3 nucleotide sequence: TGTGCCAGCAGTGATTGGGTGAACACTAAAGCTTTCTTT.

This clonotype appeared many times. This chain links TRBV7-9 with TRBJ2-7; 8 bases are shared with TRBD1. This CDR3 region has 14 residues. V dropped 1 base and J dropped 3; count of bases not matched to a gene: 2. In germline, CDR1 is SEHNR, CDR2 FQNEAQ (reference sequence). The CDR3 is CASSLVGQGYEQYF. The CDR3 region has the DNA TGTGCCAGCAGCTTAGTTGGACAGGGCTACGAGCAGTACTTC.

This clonotype has a count of ten or more. CDR3 sequence: CASSSWTSTGANVLTF. The DNA of the CDR3 is TGTGCCAGCAGCTCCTGGACTAGCACTGGGGCCAACGTCCTGACTTTC. The V call is TRBV7-8, the J call TRBJ2-6; TRBD2 matches 8 bases. Trimming took 4 bases from V and 2 from J; bases not matched to a gene: 4. Germline lookup yields CDR1 SGHVS and CDR2 FQNEAQ. The CDR3 sequence is 16 residues long.

Only a few counts were recorded for this clonotype. The chain has TRBV6-2 or TRBV6-3 and TRBJ2-5; D is undetermined. The CDR3 is 14 amino acids. Trimming left V 2 bases short and J 4 bases short, with 11 bases between. CDR1 is MNHEY and CDR2 is SVGEGT in the germline V gene. The CDR3 is CASSYVSPRETQYF. CDR3 DNA sequence: TGTGCCAGCAGTTACGTCTCCCCGCGAGAGACCCAGTACTTC.

This clonotype was observed many times. The rearrangement joins TRBV6-5 to TRBJ2-7; 8 positions agree with TRBD1. V was pared by 0 bases and J by 3 bases, with 4 bases of the junction left unmatched. CDR1 and CDR2 from the germline V gene are MNHEY and SVGAGI. The CDR3 is 15 residues long. The CDR3 is CASSYSTGEVYEQYV. Written as DNA, the CDR3 is TGTGCCAGCAGTTACTCGACAGGGGAGGTCTACGAGCAGTACGTC.

This clonotype was detected many times. The CDR3 coding sequence is TGTGCCAGCAGCTTATACCCCCCTCTTGACAGGGGGGGGCCTAACTATGGCTACACCTTC. It encodes CASSLYPPLDRGGPNYGYTF. The genes are TRBV7-9 and TRBJ1-2, with 9 nucleotides matching TRBD1. This CDR3 region has 20 residues. Germline trimming cut 2 bases from V and 0 bases from J; bases unmatched to any gene: 16. The V gene's germline CDR1 is SEHNR and CDR2 FQNEAQ (reference sequence).

V usage is TRBV6-2 or TRBV6-3 and J usage is TRBJ2-1; D not certain. Trimming pared 6 bases from V and 7 bases from J, leaving 13 bases between. The CDR3 runs 13 residues. Germline V gene sequence: CDR1 MNHEY, CDR2 SVGEGT. The CDR3 reads CASSPSGLNEQFF. The CDR3 bases are TGTGCCAGCAGCCCCTCGGGCCTTAATGAGCAGTTCTTC.

V gene TRBV28 combines with J gene TRBJ1-5; a possible D gene is TRBD1 (5 bases). V was cut by 5 bases and J by 1 base, with 15 bases left in between. Germline-derived CDR1 and CDR2 are MDHEN and SYDVKM. The CDR3 has 16 amino acids. The CDR3 is CASSPKWRDSNQPQHF. CDR3 nucleotides: TGTGCCAGCAGTCCTAAGTGGCGGGACAGCAATCAGCCCCAGCATTTT.